What follows are 5 T cell receptor beta chains derived from one specimen sequenced in a study of T cells in Graves' hyperthyroidism and ophthalmopathy. Regions amplified from RNA transcripts were the TCR beta CDR3 regions. The primer set for the first-round RT-PCR of the TCR CDR3 was HTBI. A single record per CDR3 protein comes from TCRdb applying MiXCR to the multiplex PCR reads. The sample consists of 250,000 to 300,000 distinct CDR3 sequences, roughly 19% of them appearing once. The sample taken for sequencing was blood. Receptors originate from a man aged 50 to 59 with Graves' ophthalmopathy.

This clonotype was detected many times. The chain uses TRBV18 and TRBJ2-7; D is perhaps TRBD1 (5 bases). The CDR3 contains 13 residues. Germline values: CDR1 KGHSH, CDR2 LQKENI. Trimming cost V 5 bases and J 3 bases, with 11 bases left between them. CDR3 nucleotides: TGTGCCAGCTCAAGTAGGGGATTCTACGAGCAGTACTTC. Its protein product is CASSSRGFYEQYF.

This clonotype showed up many times. The chain has TRBV3-1 and TRBJ2-1; 8 positions match TRBD2. The CDR3 length is 18 residues. The germline CDR1 and CDR2 sequences are LGHDT and YNNKEL (reference sequence). J lost 2 bases, V lost 0 bases, and 9 bases had no gene match. The CDR3 protein is CASSQDLTIAGPYNEQFF. CDR3 DNA: TGTGCCAGCAGCCAAGATCTAACAATAGCGGGACCCTACAATGAGCAGTTCTTC.

This clonotype was seen many times. The J gene is TRBJ2-1, the V gene TRBV28; possible D gene TRBD1, 6 bases. This CDR3 is 13 amino acids long. V was clipped by 7 bases and J by 5 bases, with 12 bases between them. Germline CDR1 reads MDHEN; CDR2 reads SYDVKM. For the CDR3, the DNA is TGTGCCAGCAACAGGGTTAGGGACAATGAGCAGTTCTTC. Translated: CASNRVRDNEQFF.

Regarding this clonotype: With a much larger clone just one base away, this may be a read error. The genes are TRBV5-5 and TRBJ1-1; weak D call: TRBD1 (5 bases). Germline values: CDR1 SGHKS, CDR2 YYEKEE (reference sequence). The ends were cut back, 4 bases at V and 1 base at J, with 8 bases in the middle. This CDR3 is 13 amino acids long. The DNA of the CDR3 is TGTGCCAGCAGCCAGACAGCGAACACTGAAGCTTTCTTT. Amino acid sequence: CASSQTANTEAFF.

This clonotype showed up many times. The chain links TRBV5-5 to TRBJ1-3, with a possible D match to TRBD1 (6 bases). The V and J ends lost 0 bases and 1 base respectively, with 8 bases between them. The CDR3 loop spans 15 amino acids. CDR1 and CDR2 from the germline V gene are SGHKS and YYEKEE (reference sequence). CDR3 protein: CASSLAGVSGNTIYF. CDR3 sequence (DNA): TGTGCCAGCAGCTTGGCAGGGGTATCTGGAAACACCATATATTTT. Based on the CDR3 plus reference TRBV5-5 and TRBJ1-3, the full variable domain is DAGVTQSPTHLIKTRGQQVTLRCSPISGHKSVSWYQQVLGQGPQFIFQYYEKEERGRGNFPDRFSARQFPNYSSELNVNALLLGDSALYLCASSLAGVSGNTIYFGEGSWLTVV.